Each of the 3 T cell receptor beta chains below was sequenced from the same sample in a study of cytomegalovirus exposure and HLA in healthy donors (dated by TCRdb to the late 2010s). Libraries were made using the immunoSEQ multiplex PCR assay. For the multiplex PCR, a mixture combining 60 forward primers for TCR Vbeta segments and 13 reverse primers for TCR Jbeta segments was used. Not all clones reach the TCRdb copy of this immuneACCESS table, which keeps in-frame sequences only. Checked studies attribute under half of the gap to unresolved V genes and leave the rest unexplained. The sample table contains about 120,000 clones; only one count was recorded for more than 75% of them. The ten largest make up 9.5% to 15% of the sample. What was sequenced was PBMCs. The source of these receptors is a woman between 40 and 50 years old in good health and CMV-seropositive.

This clone was observed a few times. The J gene is TRBJ1-3, the V gene TRBV5-1; D call uncertain. The CDR3 sequence is 14 residues long. CDR1 is SGHRS, CDR2 YFSETQ, per germline. Trimming left V 4 bases short and J 0 bases short, with 8 bases between. The CDR3 bases are TGCGCCAGCAGCGCCGGGAGCTCTGGAAACACCATATATTTT. It is translated as CASSAGSSGNTIYF.

The J gene is TRBJ1-6, the V gene TRBV30; D not resolved. V was clipped by 1 base and J by 5 bases, with 18 bases between them. Per the germline V gene, CDR1 is GTSNPN and CDR2 is SVGIG (reference sequence). CDR3 length equals 17 residues. The CDR3 spells CAWSDPRSGGHNSPLHF. Written as DNA, the CDR3 is TGTGCCTGGAGTGACCCCCGGAGTGGAGGGCATAATTCACCCCTCCACTTT.

The V call is TRBV2, the J call TRBJ1-4; unclear D gene. This CDR3 is 16 amino acids long. Per the germline V gene, CDR1 is SNHLY and CDR2 is FYNNEI. Between the trimmed V and J ends, which lost 1 base and 7 bases, there was a span of 16 bases. In DNA, the CDR3 is TGTGCCAGCAGTGAAGTGATCCCGGGTGCTACTGAAAAACTGTTTTTT. This codes for CASSEVIPGATEKLFF.